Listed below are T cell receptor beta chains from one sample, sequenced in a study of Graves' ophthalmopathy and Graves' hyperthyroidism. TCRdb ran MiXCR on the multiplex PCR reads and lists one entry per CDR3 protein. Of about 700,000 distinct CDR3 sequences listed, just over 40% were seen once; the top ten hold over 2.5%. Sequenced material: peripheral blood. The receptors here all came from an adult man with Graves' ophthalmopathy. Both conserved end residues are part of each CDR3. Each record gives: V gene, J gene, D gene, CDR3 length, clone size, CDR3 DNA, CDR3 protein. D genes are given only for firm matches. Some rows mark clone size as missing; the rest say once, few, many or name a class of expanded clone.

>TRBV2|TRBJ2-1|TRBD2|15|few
TGTGCCACCAGTGCCCAGGGAGGGTCCTACAATGAGCAGTTCTTC
CATSAQGGSYNEQFF
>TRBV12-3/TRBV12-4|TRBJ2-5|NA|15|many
TGTGCCAGCAGTTGCGAGGGCTGTGGGGAAGAGACCCAGTACTTC
CASSCEGCGEETQYF
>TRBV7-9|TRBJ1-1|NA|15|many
TGTGCCAGCAGCTCTCCCCCGGCGTTATGGACTGAAGCTTTCTTT
CASSSPPALWTEAFF
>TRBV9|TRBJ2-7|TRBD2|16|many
TGTGCCAGCAGCGTAGAGAGGGCTAGCGGGGGCTACGAGCAGTACTTC
CASSVERASGGYEQYF
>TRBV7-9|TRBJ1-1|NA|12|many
TGTGCCAGCAGCCCCACAGGCGGGGGAGCTTTCTTT
CASSPTGGGAFF
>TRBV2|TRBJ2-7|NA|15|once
TGTGCCAGCAGTTACTCCTCCCGTAGCACCTACGAGCAGTACTTC
CASSYSSRSTYEQYF
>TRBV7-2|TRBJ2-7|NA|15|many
TGTGCCAGCAGCTTGAACGCCGGGAACCTCTACGAGCAGTACTTC
CASSLNAGNLYEQYF
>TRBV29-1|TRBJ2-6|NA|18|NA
TGCAGCGTTGAAGATCTTTGGGCTACAAACTCTGGGGCCAACGTCCTGACTTTC
CSVEDLWATNSGANVLTF
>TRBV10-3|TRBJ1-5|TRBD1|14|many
TGTGCCAGCAGGCCGGGACAGGGGAGCCAGCCCCAGCATTTT
CASRPGQGSQPQHF
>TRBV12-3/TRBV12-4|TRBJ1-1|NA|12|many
TGTGCCAGTGTTGGGTTGAACACTGAAGCTTTCTTT
CASVGLNTEAFF
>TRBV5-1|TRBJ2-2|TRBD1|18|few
TGCGCCAGCAGCCCTGGACAGGAGCCGATTGCGGTCACCGGGGAGCTGTTTTTT
CASSPGQEPIAVTGELFF
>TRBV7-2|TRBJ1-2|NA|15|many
TGTGCCAGCAGCTCTGCGTCGGGCCAGATCTATGGCTACACCTTC
CASSSASGQIYGYTF
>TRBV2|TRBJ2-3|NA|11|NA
TGTGCCAGCAGGCTACGGGAAGGCTCGTATTTT
CASRLREGSYF
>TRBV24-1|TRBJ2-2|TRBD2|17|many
TGTGCCACCAGTGATGACGGGAGGGTTCCGGGTTCCGGGGAGCTGTTTTTT
CATSDDGRVPGSGELFF
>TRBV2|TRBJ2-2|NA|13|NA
TGTGCCATCAGAAGACTTAACACCGGGGAGCTGTTTTTT
CAIRRLNTGELFF
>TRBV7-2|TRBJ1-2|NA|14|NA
TGTGCCAGCAGCTTAGGAGACACGGGCTATGGCTACACCTTC
CASSLGDTGYGYTF
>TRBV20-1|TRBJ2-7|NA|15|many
TGCAGTGCTAGACCCCGTGAGGAGGCAGCCTACGAGCAGTACTTC
CSARPREEAAYEQYF
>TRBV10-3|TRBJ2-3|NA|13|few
TGTGCCATCGCTCCGGGAGTAGGGGATACGCAGTATTTT
CAIAPGVGDTQYF
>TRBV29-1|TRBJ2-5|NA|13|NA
TGCAGCGCCGGGACACCTAAGAAAGGGACCCAGTACTTC
CSAGTPKKGTQYF
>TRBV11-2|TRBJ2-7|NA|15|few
TGTGCCAGCAGCCAAGATTCCGAGGGGAGGAGAGAGCAGTACTTC
CASSQDSEGRREQYF
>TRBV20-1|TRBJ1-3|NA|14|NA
TGCGGTGCTAGAGATCGCAGCCCCGGAAACACCATATATTTT
CGARDRSPGNTIYF
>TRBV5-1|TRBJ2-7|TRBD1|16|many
TGCGCCAGCAGCCGCCGCCCGGGACAGGGGGCTTACGAGCAGTACTTC
CASSRRPGQGAYEQYF
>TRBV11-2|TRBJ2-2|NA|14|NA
TGTGCCAGCAGCTTAGATCGGACAAGCGGGGAGCTGTTTTTT
CASSLDRTSGELFF
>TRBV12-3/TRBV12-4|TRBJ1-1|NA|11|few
TGTGCCAGCAGCATCAGACAGGAAGCTTTCTTT
CASSIRQEAFF
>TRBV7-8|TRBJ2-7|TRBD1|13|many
TGTGCCAGCAGCTACAGGGGTAACTACGAGCAGTACTTC
CASSYRGNYEQYF
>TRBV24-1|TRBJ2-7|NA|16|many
TGTGCCACCAGTGATTTGGCAGGAGCGAGCTCCTACGAGCAGTACTTC
CATSDLAGASSYEQYF
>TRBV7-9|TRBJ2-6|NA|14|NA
TGTGCCAGCAGCTCGGACACTGGGGCCAACGTCCTGACTTTC
CASSSDTGANVLTF
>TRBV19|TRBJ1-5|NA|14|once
TGTGCCAGTGGAATCGGGGCAGGGAATCAGCCCCAGCATTTT
CASGIGAGNQPQHF
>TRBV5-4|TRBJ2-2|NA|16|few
TGTGCCACCTTGTCCGGACCGAGGAAGAACACCGGGGAGCTGTTTTTT
CATLSGPRKNTGELFF